The following is a TCR beta chain sequence with its context. The CDR3 sequence is 15 residues long. The germline CDR1 and CDR2 sequences are KGHSH and LQKENI. With 2 bases clipped from V and 7 bases from J, the junction kept 8 bases outside the gene matches. This entry is derived from a study of shared clonotypes between healthy human individuals. Here immunoSEQ multiplex PCR was the method, and the copy in TCRdb shows in-frame clones only, minus some. The sample contains 2,500,000 or so clones, 93% of which appear only once. This chain uses TRBV18 with TRBJ1-5; TRBD1 agrees at 7 bases. This TCR was recovered from a man aged 18 to 30 in good health. Some clones in this sample may be carry-over from other donors' samples. Sequenced: naive CD4+ T cells from PBMCs. Subset of the sample: CD45RA+ positively selected. CDR3 coding DNA: TGTGCCAGCTCACCAGCCAGGGGGGTTGGACAGCCCCAGCATTTT. Translation gives CASSPARGVGQPQHF. The whole variable domain, remainder taken from reference TRBV18 and TRBJ1-5, is NAGVMQNPRHLVRRRGQEARLRCSPMKGHSHVYWYRQLPEEGLKFMVYLQKENIIDESGMPKERFSAEFPKEGPSILRIQQVVRGDSAAYFCASSPARGVGQPQHFGDGTRLSIL.